This record concerns one TCR beta chain sequence. Data came from immunoSEQ multiplex PCR; TCRdb stores just in-frame clones and leaves some out. Counted here are roughly 500,000 clones, roughly nine tenths occurring once; the ten biggest clones make up roughly 0.92%. The data were obtained in a study of blood T cell repertoires in COVID-19. Germline CDR1 reads SGHVS; CDR2 reads FNYEAQ. The V segment lost 5 bases and the J segment 6 bases; nucleotides outside the gene matches: 12. CDR3 length: 16 residues. The sequence derives from a man younger than 35 with COVID-19, enrolled during active disease. V is TRBV7-6 and J is TRBJ2-1; 8 positions match TRBD2. The sequenced sample was peripheral blood. CDR3 protein: CASSPLGVAGFNEQFF. CDR3 in DNA: TGTGCCAGCAGCCCCCTGGGGGTAGCGGGGTTCAATGAGCAGTTCTTC.